These T cell receptor beta chains were read from a single sample in a study of blood T cell repertoires in COVID-19. Data came from immunoSEQ multiplex PCR; TCRdb stores just in-frame clones and leaves some out. The sample holds roughly 30,000 clones; 89% are singletons and the top ten take less than 3%. Sequenced input: peripheral blood. The origin of the receptors is a human donor in a cohort sampled during active COVID-19. The CDR3 runs from the conserved cysteine through the conserved F or W.

v_call	j_call	cdr3_aa
TRBV10-2	TRBJ2-5	CASTAGTGGRETQYF
TRBV3-1/TRBV3-2	TRBJ2-2	CASSLEGGAYTGELFF
TRBV10-3	TRBJ1-1	CAISRERDTEAFF
TRBV5-1	TRBJ1-1	CASRDVLGGGTEAFF
TRBV6-5	TRBJ1-4	CASRQGNEKLFF
TRBV5-1	TRBJ2-3	CASSFGQGPDTQYF
TRBV5-1	TRBJ1-1	CASSSDRGAEAFF
TRBV20-1	TRBJ2-5	CSARRETQYF
TRBV6-6	TRBJ2-3	CAGKAGGTDTQYF
TRBV6-5	TRBJ1-2	CASTELPPGYTF
TRBV4-2	TRBJ2-2	CASSRGGQGATGELFF
TRBV6-5	TRBJ1-5	CASVDRGHSNQPQHF
TRBV27	TRBJ2-3	CASSPSGALDTQYF
TRBV7-6	TRBJ1-1	CASSRGGRNTEAFF
TRBV3-1/TRBV3-2	TRBJ2-2	CASSQVVRDATGELFF
TRBV18	TRBJ2-6	CASSPLADTPTGANVLTF
TRBV3-1/TRBV3-2	TRBJ2-7	CASSQGSSYEQYF
TRBV14	TRBJ2-1	CASSPKDGLAGYNEQFF
TRBV10-1	TRBJ1-4	CASRSYRGGYFGPNEKLFF
TRBV3-1/TRBV3-2	TRBJ1-1	CASSQILRGYRTEAFF
TRBV15	TRBJ2-7	CATSRDKWDRASYEQYF
TRBV5-1	TRBJ2-2	CASSSRVAGGWNTGELFF